This record concerns one TCR beta chain sequence. Libraries were prepared by immunoSEQ multiplex PCR; TCRdb keeps only in-frame clonotypes and omits some of them. The sample lists about 680,000 clones; 70% to 90% were seen once. Treatment defined: about 20 received Ad26.COV2.S at low or high dose, single or two shots; several received placebo; per-sample allocation not given. Sampling happened 63 days after the first vaccine or placebo injection. Based in Boston, the donor was an adult of 18-55 years. Built on an Ad26 vector, the vaccine expressed Wuhan-strain SARS-CoV-2 spike. Trimming left V 7 bases short and J 5 bases short, with 14 bases between. The CDR3 has 13 amino acids. Germline V gene sequence: CDR1 MNHEY, CDR2 SVGAGI. The sample comes from a study of Ad26.COV2.S vaccination and SARS-CoV-2 variants. About the study: Each vaccinee took Ad26.COV2.S intramuscularly, once or twice 56 days apart.

The clonotype was recovered from a person between 18 and 65 years old who received the Ad26.COV2.S COVID-19 vaccine or a placebo. The chain joins TRBV6-5 to TRBJ2-5; no clear D gene. The sample here was peripheral blood, taken in a trial of Ad26.COV2.S vaccine versus placebo. The CDR3: CASNGRFLETQYF. The DNA of the CDR3 is TGTGCCAGCAATGGGCGCTTTTTGGAGACCCAGTACTTC.